Below, 7 T cell receptor beta chains from the same sample are listed, as sequenced in a study of T cell responses to AZD1222 COVID-19 vaccine. TCRdb's copy holds only in-frame clones and misses some; the assay was immunoSEQ multiplex PCR. The data show more than 110,000 clones, roughly 92% seen once. Sequenced here: peripheral blood, sampled on day 0 of AZD1222 vaccination. The receptors were sampled from an adult in good health.

The chain recombines TRBV28 with TRBJ2-7, with D perhaps matching TRBD2 (6 bases). Germline CDR1 and CDR2: MDHEN and SYDVKM. V lost 6 bases and J lost 5, with 17 bases in between. CDR3 length: 14 amino acids. Here the CDR3 DNA reads TGTGCCAGCAGATCGAGCCCGGGAGTCGACGAGCAGTACTTC. It encodes CASRSSPGVDEQYF.

V is TRBV5-1 and J is TRBJ1-1; TRBD1 matches at 9 bases. The CDR3 loop spans 14 amino acids. Germline V lookup: CDR1 SGHRS, CDR2 YFSETQ. Trimming took 5 bases from V and 1 from J; bases not matched to a gene: 3. In DNA, the CDR3 is TGCGCCAGCAGTCGGGACAGGGAGAACACTGAAGCTTTCTTT. Encoded protein: CASSRDRENTEAFF.

The V and J genes are TRBV29-1 and TRBJ2-1; 8 bases are shared with TRBD2. The germline gives CDR1 SQVTM, CDR2 ANQGSEA. This CDR3 contains 16 residues. Trimming cost V 1 base and J 2 bases; bases outside gene matches: 7. Here the CDR3 reads CSVEVSSGGTYNEQFF. In DNA form, the CDR3 reads TGCAGCGTTGAAGTATCAAGCGGGGGCACCTACAATGAGCAGTTCTTC.

The rearrangement joins TRBV12-5 to TRBJ2-7; 11 nucleotides line up with TRBD1. This CDR3 has 16 amino acids. The ends lost 0 bases at V and 7 bases at J; junction bases unmatched: 8. Germline CDR1 is LGHNT and CDR2 is FRNRAP. The CDR3 DNA follows: TGTGCTAGTGGTTTGGTACTAGGACAGGGGGCTAAGGAGCAGTACTTC. Translated: CASGLVLGQGAKEQYF.

The V and J genes are TRBV6-5 and TRBJ1-1; TRBD1 is a possible D gene (6 bases). V was pared by 7 bases and J by 3 bases, with 15 bases between. Looked up from germline, CDR1 is MNHEY and CDR2 is SVGAGI. The CDR3 runs to 14 residues. The CDR3 sequence: CASKSNREDTEAFF. CDR3 bases: TGTGCCAGCAAAAGTAACAGGGAGGACACTGAAGCTTTCTTT.

The DNA for the CDR3 is TGTGCCAGCAGCTTGGCGGAGAGCTCCTACAATGAGCAGTTCTTC. It is translated as CASSLAESSYNEQFF. The J gene is TRBJ2-1, the V gene TRBV5-6; no reliable D call. Per germline, CDR1 SGHDT and CDR2 YYEEEE. The CDR3 is 15 residues long. V lost 0 bases to trimming and J lost 0 bases, with 7 bases between them.

The chain couples TRBV29-1 to TRBJ2-7; D remains unclear. The CDR3 spans 11 residues. V lost 2 bases to trimming and J lost 4 bases, with 6 bases between them. Germline CDR1 reads SQVTM; CDR2 reads ANQGSEA. CDR3 DNA sequence: TGCAGCGTTGAATCGGGTTACGAGCAGTACTTC. This gives the protein CSVESGYEQYF.